Shown below are 5 T cell receptor beta chains from a single sample sequenced in a study of cytomegalovirus exposure and HLA in healthy donors. A multiplex PCR was run with 60 Vbeta primers and 13 Jbeta primers. Profiling relied on immunoSEQ multiplex PCR, and the TCRdb table lists in-frame clones only, not all of them. With some 44,000 clones in the sample, the ten largest clones hold around 1.7%. Sequenced material: PBMCs. These receptors were taken from a woman in her thirties in good health and CMV-seronegative.

The chain couples TRBV11-2 to TRBJ1-1; no clear D. The V gene lost 0 bases and the J gene lost 3 bases, with 20 bases spanning the gap. CDR3 length: 18 amino acids. Germline CDR1 and CDR2: SGHAT and FQNNGV. CDR3 in DNA: TGTGCCAGCAGCTTAGATGAGCTGGGTACGGTGGAGGACACTGAAGCTTTCTTT. Its protein product is CASSLDELGTVEDTEAFF.

The rearrangement uses TRBV4-1 and TRBJ2-7, with 12 bases fitting TRBD2. Germline values: CDR1 MGHRA, CDR2 YSYEKL. The V segment lost 1 base and the J segment 4 bases; nucleotides outside the gene matches: 11. The length of the CDR3 is 18 residues. The chain's CDR3 is CASSQATGASGREYEQYF. CDR3 DNA sequence: TGCGCCAGCAGCCAAGCAACGGGTGCTAGCGGGAGGGAGTACGAGCAGTACTTC.

The rearrangement links TRBV28 to TRBJ1-4, with 9 nucleotides matching TRBD1. The length of the CDR3 is 15 residues. V dropped 6 bases and J dropped 5; count of bases not matched to a gene: 7. Germline values: CDR1 MDHEN, CDR2 SYDVKM. The CDR3 reads CASSSGQGRNEKLFF. The CDR3 coding sequence is TGTGCCAGCAGCTCGGGACAGGGCAGAAATGAAAAACTGTTTTTT. The complete variable domain, with remaining parts taken from reference TRBV28 and TRBJ1-4, reads DVKVTQSSRYLVKRTGEKVFLECVQDMDHENMFWYRQDPGLGLRLIYFSYDVKMKEKGDIPEGYSVSREKKERFSLILESASTNQTSMYLCASSSGQGRNEKLFFGSGTQLSVL.

V and J are TRBV11-2 and TRBJ2-5, with D tentatively TRBD2 (6 bases). Germline assignment: CDR1 SGHAT and CDR2 FQNNGV. The CDR3 covers 15 residues. Trimming took off 3 bases at V and 5 bases at J, with 16 bases between the two ends. The CDR3 loop is CASSFGGTKGETQYF. The DNA of the CDR3 is TGTGCCAGCAGCTTTGGGGGGACCAAGGGGGAGACCCAGTACTTC. Full variable domain (rest looked up from reference TRBV11-2 and TRBJ2-5): EAGVAQSPRYKIIEKRQSVAFWCNPISGHATLYWYQQILGQGPKLLIQFQNNGVVDDSQLPKDRFSAERLKGVDSTLKIQPAKLEDSAVYLCASSFGGTKGETQYFGPGTRLLVL.

The chain carries TRBV5-5 and TRBJ2-1; 9 bases map to TRBD2. CDR3 length: 15 amino acids. Germline CDR1 SGHKS, CDR2 YYEKEE (reference sequence). The V and J ends lost 4 bases and 3 bases, in that order; junction bases with no gene match: 5. CDR3 DNA sequence: TGTGCCAGCAGCCCCCGACTAGCGGACTACAATGAGCAGTTCTTC. Its translation is CASSPRLADYNEQFF.